This entry lists 25 T cell receptor beta chains sequenced from one sample in a study of cytomegalovirus exposure and HLA in healthy donors. Repertoires were generated with immunoSEQ multiplex PCR, while TCRdb's copy carries only in-frame clones and drops some. The sample has around 120,000 clones; approximately 90% are singletons. Material: PBMCs. These receptors all come from a young woman in good health and CMV-seronegative.

This clone was seen only once. This sequence joins TRBV30 and TRBJ2-2; TRBD1 matches 9 bases. The V gene's germline CDR1 is GTSNPN and CDR2 SVGIG (reference sequence). The junction had 9 bases not matched to a gene; V was cut back by 8 bases and J by 5 bases. This CDR3 has 14 amino acids. Here the CDR3 reads CASLQGAATGELFF. CDR3 DNA sequence: TGTGCCAGTCTACAGGGGGCAGCGACCGGGGAGCTGTTTTTT.

The chain is built from TRBV6-5 and TRBJ2-7; the D is unclear. The CDR3 totals 14 residues. The ends were cut back, 0 bases at V and 5 bases at J, with 11 bases in the middle. Germline loops: CDR1 MNHEY, CDR2 SVGAGI. The CDR3 protein is CASSYSINGDEQYF. The CDR3 nucleotides are TGTGCCAGCAGTTACTCGATAAACGGTGACGAGCAGTACTTC.

The V and J genes are TRBV28 and TRBJ2-7; 10 bases map to TRBD1. CDR1 and CDR2 from the germline V gene are MDHEN and SYDVKM. J gave up 4 bases and V 4 bases, and 7 bases lay outside the gene matches. The CDR3 runs to 15 residues. The CDR3: CASSSTRTGGYEQYF. Written as DNA, the CDR3 is TGTGCCAGCAGTTCCACCCGGACAGGGGGTTACGAGCAGTACTTC.

The V call is TRBV28, the J call TRBJ1-1, with TRBD1 as a possible D gene (6 bases). CDR3 length: 15 amino acids. Germline values: CDR1 MDHEN, CDR2 SYDVKM. Trimming removed 6 bases from V and 0 bases from J, with 14 bases in between. For the CDR3, the DNA is TGTGCCAGCAGCTTACCCGACAGGCTGAACACTGAAGCTTTCTTT. Amino acid sequence: CASSLPDRLNTEAFF.

This chain links TRBV5-1 with TRBJ2-2; D possibly corresponds to TRBD1 (6 bases). V lost 1 base, J lost 9 bases, and 16 bases lay in between. Germline V gene lookup returns CDR1 SGHRS and CDR2 YFSETQ. This CDR3 region has 15 residues. CDR3 residues: CASSLSRDMDRELFF. DNA for the CDR3: TGCGCCAGCAGCTTGTCCCGGGACATGGACCGGGAGCTGTTTTTT. Filled out from reference TRBV5-1 and TRBJ2-2, the complete variable domain reads KAGVTQTPRYLIKTRGQQVTLSCSPISGHRSVSWYQQTPGQGLQFLFEYFSETQRNKGNFPGRFSGRQFSNSRSEMNVSTLELGDSALYLCASSLSRDMDRELFFGEGSRLTVL.

J is TRBJ1-1 and V is TRBV7-9, with TRBD1 matching over 12 bases. CDR1 and CDR2 (germline): SEHNR, FQNEAQ (reference sequence). CDR3 length: 18 amino acids. V lost 5 bases, J lost 4 bases, and 14 bases stayed unmatched. The CDR3 reads CASSPVVGQGAGGTEAFF. As DNA, the CDR3 is TGTGCCAGCAGCCCGGTAGTGGGACAGGGGGCCGGTGGCACTGAAGCTTTCTTT.

The rearrangement uses TRBV5-1 and TRBJ2-3; 8 bases fit TRBD2. V gave up 0 bases and J gave up 4 bases; unmatched junction bases: 13. CDR3 length equals 18 residues. CDR1 is SGHRS, CDR2 YFSETQ, per germline. The CDR3 nucleotides read TGCGCCAGCAGCTTGGCCTTGATGAGCGGGGGAACCCCAGATACGCAGTATTTT. Translated: CASSLALMSGGTPDTQYF.

The chain employs TRBV2 and TRBJ1-1, with D unclear. V lost 3 bases to trimming and J lost 4 bases, with 9 bases between them. Germline CDR1 SNHLY, CDR2 FYNNEI. This CDR3 contains 13 residues. For the CDR3, the DNA is TGTGCCAGCAGTGACAATGGGCCCACTGAAGCTTTCTTT. This codes for CASSDNGPTEAFF.

This clone was seen a handful of times. The chain couples TRBV2 to TRBJ2-7, with TRBD1 identical over 8 bases. CDR3 size: 15 residues. From germline, CDR1 is SNHLY and CDR2 FYNNEI. The V and J ends lost 6 bases and 5 bases, in that order; junction bases with no gene match: 12. CDR3 sequence (DNA): TGTGCCAGCAGGACTCCCCCACAGGGGGAGGACGAGCAGTACTTC. It specifies CASRTPPQGEDEQYF.

The rearrangement links TRBV7-9 to TRBJ2-1; TRBD2 agrees at 10 bases. Germline V gene sequence: CDR1 SEHNR, CDR2 FQNEAQ (reference sequence). After removal of 5 bases from V and 4 bases from J, the junction contained 11 bases not matched to a gene. The length of the CDR3 is 17 residues. The CDR3 DNA is TGTGCCAGCAGCGACAGTACTAGCGGGAACACATACAATGAGCAGTTCTTC. Translating it yields CASSDSTSGNTYNEQFF. Variable domain in full (rest from reference TRBV7-9 and TRBJ2-1): DTGVSQNPRHKITKRGQNVTFRCDPISEHNRLYWYRQTLGQGPEFLTYFQNEAQLEKSRLLSDRFSAERPKGSFSTLEIQRTEQGDSAMYLCASSDSTSGNTYNEQFFGPGTRLTVL.

This chain connects TRBV5-8 to TRBJ1-4; D is possibly TRBD1 (6 bases). Germline CDR1 and CDR2: SGHTS and YDEGEE. V was cut by 6 bases and J by 0 bases, with 15 bases left in between. The CDR3 sequence is 16 residues long. The CDR3 loop reads CASNTGKIATNEKLFF. CDR3 bases: TGTGCCAGCAACACAGGGAAAATTGCAACTAATGAAAAACTGTTTTTT.

The rearrangement joins TRBV6-5 to TRBJ1-2; 7 bases agree with TRBD1. The CDR3 runs to 11 residues. The germline V gene has CDR1 MNHEY and CDR2 SVGAGI. The V gene end was trimmed by 4 bases and the J gene end by 8 bases; junction bases not matched to a gene: 1. The CDR3 here is CASSLGGGYTF. The CDR3 nucleotides are TGTGCCAGCAGTTTAGGGGGCGGCTACACCTTC.

The genes are TRBV2 and TRBJ2-1; 8 bases fit TRBD2. Germline CDR1 reads SNHLY; CDR2 reads FYNNEI. The CDR3 covers 13 residues. V lost 3 bases and J lost 6; bases outside the gene matches: 1. DNA for the CDR3: TGTGCCAGCAGTGACGGGAGGGCCAATGAGCAGTTCTTC. It yields the protein CASSDGRANEQFF.

J is TRBJ1-1 and V is TRBV9; TRBD1 matches at 11 bases. Trimming at V came to 2 bases and at J to 0 bases, leaving 6 bases not matched to a gene. The CDR3 sequence is 17 residues long. Per the germline V gene, CDR1 is SGDLS and CDR2 is YYNGEE. The CDR3 region has the DNA TGTGCCAGCAGCGTCGCGAGGGACAGGGGGGTGAACACTGAAGCTTTCTTT. Translation gives CASSVARDRGVNTEAFF.

This chain connects TRBV6-5 to TRBJ1-4, with 9 bases identical to TRBD1. Germline V gene data show CDR1 as MNHEY and CDR2 as SVGAGI. The CDR3 sequence is 15 residues long. With V trimmed by 6 bases and J by 8 bases, 10 bases remained unmatched. The CDR3 DNA sequence: TGTGCCAGCAGACCCCGGGACAGGGTAAAGGAAAAACTGTTTTTT. It yields the protein CASRPRDRVKEKLFF.

J is TRBJ2-7 and V is TRBV28, with a tentative D call TRBD2 (6 bases). This CDR3 comprises 12 residues. The ends were cut back, 3 bases at V and 6 bases at J, with 9 bases in the middle. Per germline, CDR1 MDHEN and CDR2 SYDVKM. CDR3 protein: CASSFLGGEQYF. As DNA, the CDR3 is TGTGCCAGCAGTTTCTTGGGGGGCGAGCAGTACTTC.

V is TRBV12-2 and J is TRBJ1-2. TRBV12-2 is an annotated pseudogene. This CDR3 contains 18 residues. In DNA, the CDR3 is TGTGCAAGTCGCACTAGGGTCGGCCAGCCTAACCCTTCCTATGGCTACACCTTC. The encoded protein is CASRTRVGQPNPSYGYTF.

Written as DNA, the CDR3 is TGTGCCAGCTCACTCACCACCCGGGACAGGGGAACAAACACCGGGGAGCTGTTTTTT. This translates into CASSLTTRDRGTNTGELFF. This rearrangement joins TRBV18 to TRBJ2-2; 10 bases are a match to TRBD1. Germline V gives CDR1 KGHSH, CDR2 LQKENI. Trimming cost V 4 bases and J 2 bases; bases outside gene matches: 13. The CDR3 is 19 residues long.

The gene calls are TRBV15 and TRBJ1-2; 8 bases match TRBD1. V lost 0 bases to trimming and J lost 0 bases; unmatched junction nucleotides: 3. Germline V gene lookup returns CDR1 LNHNV and CDR2 YYDKDF (reference sequence). The CDR3 totals 16 residues. The CDR3 loop is CATSRDRDRTNYGYTF. CDR3 DNA sequence: TGTGCCACCAGCAGAGATCGGGACAGGACTAACTATGGCTACACCTTC.

This chain uses TRBV5-8 with TRBJ2-7, with D unresolved. Trimming took 4 bases from V and 1 from J, leaving 3 bases between them. The V gene's germline CDR1 is SGHTS and CDR2 YDEGEE. The CDR3 is 11 amino acids. CDR3 loop: CASSPSYEQYF. CDR3 DNA: TGTGCCAGCAGCCCATCCTACGAGCAGTACTTC.

The rearrangement uses TRBV6-5 and TRBJ2-1, with 10 bases identical to TRBD2. This CDR3 spans 16 amino acids. Germline V CDR1 and CDR2: MNHEY, SVGAGI. Trimming cost V 0 bases and J 4 bases; bases outside gene matches: 3. CDR3 coding DNA: TGTGCCAGCAGTTACTCTGCTAGCGGGGGATACAATGAGCAGTTCTTC. It encodes CASSYSASGGYNEQFF.

This chain links TRBV9 with TRBJ2-7, with D possibly TRBD1 on 6 matching bases. V was shortened by 2 bases and J by 0 bases, with 15 bases between the two germline ends. CDR1 and CDR2 (germline): SGDLS, YYNGEE. This CDR3 is 16 amino acids long. Here the CDR3 DNA reads TGTGCCAGCAGCGTCGGGCAGGGGACGAGCTCCTACGAGCAGTACTTC. It yields the protein CASSVGQGTSSYEQYF.

V usage is TRBV5-4 and J usage is TRBJ1-2, with TRBD1 as a possible D gene (5 bases). Germline V lookup: CDR1 SGHNT, CDR2 YYREEE (reference sequence). The CDR3 is 15 amino acids. Trimming removed 5 bases from V and 3 bases from J, with 17 bases in between. CDR3 region: CASRSREALYYGYTF. CDR3 in DNA: TGTGCCAGCAGGTCCAGGGAAGCCCTTTACTATGGCTACACCTTC.

The rearrangement uses TRBV11-2 and TRBJ1-3, with D hard to call. Germline assignment: CDR1 SGHAT and CDR2 FQNNGV. V lost 2 bases, J lost 2 bases, and 10 bases lay in between. This CDR3 spans 15 amino acids. CDR3: CASSLTRETGNTIYF. For the CDR3, the DNA is TGTGCCAGCAGCTTAACCCGCGAGACTGGAAACACCATATATTTT.

The V call is TRBV9, the J call TRBJ2-1, with D possibly TRBD1 on 6 matching bases. The CDR3 length is 16 residues. V gave up 0 bases and J gave up 9 bases, with 19 bases separating them. The germline CDR1 and CDR2 sequences are SGDLS and YYNGEE. CDR3 DNA sequence: TGTGCCAGCAGCGTAGTGTCCAGGGGATCAGGAGGTGAGCAGTTCTTC. It specifies CASSVVSRGSGGEQFF.